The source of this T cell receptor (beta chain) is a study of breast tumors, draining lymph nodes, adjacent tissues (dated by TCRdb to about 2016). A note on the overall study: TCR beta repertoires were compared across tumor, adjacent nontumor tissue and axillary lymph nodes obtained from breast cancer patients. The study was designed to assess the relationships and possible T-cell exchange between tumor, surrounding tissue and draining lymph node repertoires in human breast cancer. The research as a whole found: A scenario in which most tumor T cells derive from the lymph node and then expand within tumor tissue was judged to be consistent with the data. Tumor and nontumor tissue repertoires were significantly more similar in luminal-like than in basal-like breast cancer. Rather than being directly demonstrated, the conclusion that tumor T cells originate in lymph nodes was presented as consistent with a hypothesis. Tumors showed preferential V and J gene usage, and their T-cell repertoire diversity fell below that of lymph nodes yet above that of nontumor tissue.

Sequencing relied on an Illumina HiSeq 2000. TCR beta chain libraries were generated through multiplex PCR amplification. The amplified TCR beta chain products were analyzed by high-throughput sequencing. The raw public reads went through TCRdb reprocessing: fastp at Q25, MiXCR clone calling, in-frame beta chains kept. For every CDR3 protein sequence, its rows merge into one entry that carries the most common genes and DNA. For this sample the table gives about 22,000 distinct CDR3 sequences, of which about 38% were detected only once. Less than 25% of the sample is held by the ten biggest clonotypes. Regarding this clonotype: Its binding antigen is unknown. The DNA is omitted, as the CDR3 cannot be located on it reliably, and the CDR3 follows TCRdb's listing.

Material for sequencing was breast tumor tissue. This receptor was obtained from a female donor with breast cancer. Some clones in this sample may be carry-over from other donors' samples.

The CDR3 protein: CASSSRGSTNEKLFFGSGTQHF. The chain joins TRBV5-1 to TRBJ1-5; the table's D call, TRBD1, was not checked against the DNA. CDR3 length: 22 amino acids, cysteine to phenylalanine. From a lookup of the germline V gene, CDR1 and CDR2 are SGHRS and YFSETQ.